One sample yielded the 15 T cell receptor beta chains listed below, sequenced in a study of T cells in Graves' hyperthyroidism and ophthalmopathy. TCR beta CDR3 sequences were amplified from RNA transcripts. Researchers ran a first-round RT-PCR on the TCR CDR3 using the HTBI primer set. MiXCR, run by TCRdb on the multiplex PCR reads, gives a single entry per CDR3 protein. The sample carries hundreds of thousands of distinct CDR3 sequences, around 20% recorded once. Input material: blood. The receptors were sampled from a man between 25 and 39 years old with Graves' ophthalmopathy.

At least ten counts were recorded for this clonotype. The gene calls are TRBV10-3 and TRBJ1-1, with 8 nucleotides matching TRBD1. This CDR3 region has 14 residues. Germline values: CDR1 ENHRY, CDR2 SYGVKD. The V and J ends lost 7 bases and 1 base, in that order; junction bases with no gene match: 5. The CDR3 DNA reads TGTGCCATCAAAGGACAGGGACAGAACACTGAAGCTTTCTTT. It translates to CAIKGQGQNTEAFF.

Comment on this clonotype: Relative to the germline gene, one junction end is altered; a read error may explain this. The chain has TRBV29-1 and TRBJ2-7, with 8 nucleotides matching TRBD2. The length of the CDR3 is 15 residues. Germline lookup yields CDR1 SQVTM and CDR2 ANQGSEA. CDR3 sequence reads: CSAEEGAGGAAEQYF. The CDR3 DNA reads as TGCAGCGCTGAAGAGGGCGCGGGGGGCGCGGCCGAGCAGTACTTC.

The CDR3, as DNA: TGCAGCGTTGAAGTGGGACAGGGGGCGCGGGCAGAGACCCAGTACTTC. This codes for CSVEVGQGARAETQYF. The rearrangement uses TRBV29-1 and TRBJ2-5, with TRBD1 identical over 12 bases. Per germline, CDR1 SQVTM and CDR2 ANQGSEA. V was pared by 1 base and J by 4 bases, with 7 bases of the junction left unmatched. The CDR3 consists of 16 residues.

On this clonotype: This may come from a read error, since a much larger clone is one base off. The CDR3 does not close with the conserved phenylalanine or tryptophan, likely indicating a read error. This chain joins TRBV6-9 and TRBJ2-5; 9 bases map to TRBD1. CDR3 length: 15 residues. Germline V gene lookup returns CDR1 MNHGY and CDR2 SVAAGI. The trim removed 3 bases at V and 5 bases at J, leaving 7 bases unmatched. CDR3 amino acids: CASSYRGQGGETQYS. In DNA, the CDR3 is TGTGCCAGCAGTTACCGGGGACAGGGTGGGGAGACCCAGTACTCC.

This clonotype has a handful of counts. The chain joins TRBV4-2 to TRBJ2-3; 9 bases match TRBD1. Per germline, CDR1 LGHNA and CDR2 YNFKEQ. This CDR3 is built from 15 residues. V was pared by 0 bases and J by 6 bases, with 4 bases of the junction left unmatched. CDR3 sequence (DNA): TGTGCCAGCAGCCAAGATCCGACAGGGGGGGATACGCAGTATTTT. This gives the protein CASSQDPTGGDTQYF.

This clonotype turned up a few times. V and J are TRBV30 and TRBJ1-1; D is uncertain. The germline V gene encodes CDR1 GTSNPN and CDR2 SVGIG (reference sequence). The CDR3 contains 15 residues. The V and J ends lost 2 bases and 1 base respectively, with 14 bases between them. CDR3 coding DNA: TGTGCCTGGAGTCCCCTGGGTACCCGGAACACTGAAGCTTTCTTT. It codes for CAWSPLGTRNTEAFF.

A few counts support this clonotype. The chain employs TRBV7-9 and TRBJ1-1, with D unclear. This CDR3 comprises 12 residues. CDR1 and CDR2 (germline): SEHNR, FQNEAQ (reference sequence). Trimming removed 5 bases at V and 0 bases at J, with 4 bases between. The CDR3 bases are TGTGCCAGCAGCGCCATGAACACTGAAGCTTTCTTT. Amino acid sequence: CASSAMNTEAFF.

This clonotype has at least ten counts. The rearrangement joins TRBV20-1 to TRBJ1-6; the match to TRBD1 covers 8 bases. V dropped 6 bases and J dropped 8; count of bases not matched to a gene: 12. The CDR3 contains 15 residues. Germline V lookup: CDR1 DFQATT, CDR2 SNEGSKA (reference sequence). The CDR3 sequence is CSAPPGGERDSPLHF. DNA of the CDR3: TGCAGTGCGCCTCCAGGGGGCGAGAGGGATTCACCCCTCCACTTT.

CDR3 amino acids: CASSPLGQGKNEQYF. The CDR3 bases are TGTGCCAGCAGTCCCCTGGGGCAGGGCAAGAACGAGCAGTACTTC. The chain couples TRBV28 to TRBJ2-7, with D maybe TRBD1 (5 bases). CDR1 and CDR2 (germline): MDHEN, SYDVKM. The CDR3 sequence is 15 residues long. Trimming stripped 5 bases from V and 5 bases from J, with 19 bases between.

This clonotype came up many times. V and J are TRBV7-6 and TRBJ1-1, with D hard to call. The V end was cut by 6 bases, the J end by 2 bases, with 10 bases between. Germline CDR1 is SGHVS and CDR2 is FNYEAQ. The CDR3 totals 13 residues. The CDR3 protein is CASSQLDNTEAFF. CDR3 nucleotides: TGTGCCAGCAGTCAACTTGACAACACTGAAGCTTTCTTT.

This clonotype turned up a few times. The V gene is TRBV7-8, the J gene TRBJ2-3; tentative D call: TRBD2 (5 bases). V lost 1 base and J 3 bases, leaving 8 bases between the germline ends. Germline V CDR1 and CDR2: SGHVS, FQNEAQ. There are 14 residues in the CDR3. The CDR3 here is CASSLVSGTDTQYF. The CDR3 bases are TGTGCCAGCAGCTTAGTGTCGGGGACAGATACGCAGTATTTT.

The chain combines TRBV11-2 with TRBJ2-1; D gene unclear. V was trimmed by 3 bases and J by 9 bases, leaving 9 bases between them. The CDR3 contains 12 residues. Looked up from germline, CDR1 is SGHAT and CDR2 is FQNNGV. DNA for the CDR3: TGTGCCAGCAGCTTGATTAGGTTTGAGCAGTTCTTC. Amino acid sequence: CASSLIRFEQFF.

This clonotype was seen a single time. Sequence at one end of the junction differs from germline and may be a read error. The chain employs TRBV7-9 and TRBJ2-3; D gene ambiguous. CDR3 length equals 18 residues. CDR1 and CDR2 from the germline V gene are SEHNR and FQNEAQ (reference sequence). DNA for the CDR3: TGCGCCAGCAGCCAATCCGCTTTGAGTCCCATCGTATCGGATACGCAGTATTTT. It specifies CASSQSALSPIVSDTQYF.

This clonotype appeared many times. This sequence joins TRBV6-5 and TRBJ2-7; TRBD2 matches at 8 bases. V lost 0 bases, J lost 4 bases, and 8 bases stayed unmatched. This CDR3 has 16 amino acids. Germline loops: CDR1 MNHEY, CDR2 SVGAGI. In DNA form, the CDR3 reads TGTGCCAGCAGTTACTCAGGCAGCGGGAGTTCATACGAGCAGTACTTC. This gives the protein CASSYSGSGSSYEQYF.

The gene calls are TRBV5-5 and TRBJ1-2; D call uncertain. V was shortened by 3 bases and J by 6 bases, with 12 bases between the two germline ends. CDR1 SGHKS and CDR2 YYEKEE come from the germline V gene (reference sequence). There are 13 residues in the CDR3. CDR3 protein: CASSSWAGDGYTF. Here the CDR3 DNA reads TGTGCCAGCAGCTCATGGGCAGGCGATGGCTACACCTTC.